Below are 5 T cell receptor beta chains sequenced from a single sample in a study of T-cell reconstitution after alpha-beta-depleted transplantation in children. Study results and caveats: Most T-cell counts and diversity one year after the transplant came from T cells that were newly produced.

As it was prepared, the TCRbeta library received unique molecular identifiers. In TCRdb, the PCR reads were re-called with MiXCR into one record per CDR3 protein. The data show hundreds of thousands of distinct CDR3 sequences, nearly 8% seen once. These receptors are not linked to any known antigen. This sample comprised peripheral blood, obtained 360 days after TCRalphabeta/CD19-depleted stem cell transplant. The receptors derive from a female patient aged 2-15 years who had a stem cell transplant for Fanconi anemia, so the T cells may come from the graft donor.

The chain uses TRBV18 and TRBJ2-7; the match to TRBD2 covers 13 bases. The CDR3 sequence is 17 residues long. Trimming at V came to 5 bases and at J to 6 bases, leaving 13 bases not matched to a gene. CDR1 and CDR2 (germline): KGHSH, LQKENI. The CDR3 reads CASSSTLAGGPMIEQYF. The CDR3 DNA sequence: TGTGCCAGCTCATCAACACTAGCGGGGGGGCCGATGATCGAGCAGTACTTC.

This chain connects TRBV4-1 to TRBJ2-2; a weak D match, TRBD1 (6 bases). The CDR3 totals 17 residues. CDR1 is MGHRA and CDR2 is YSYEKL in the germline V gene. The V gene lost 5 bases and the J gene lost 1 base, with 17 bases spanning the gap. The CDR3 coding sequence is TGCGCCAGCAGCAAAGGACAGCTTGGGCTGAACACCGGGGAGCTGTTTTTT. Its translation: CASSKGQLGLNTGELFF.

This clonotype was found a few times. The rearrangement uses TRBV19 and TRBJ1-2; 9 nucleotides match TRBD1. Germline lookup yields CDR1 LNHDA and CDR2 SQIVND (reference sequence). This CDR3 region has 14 residues. The V segment lost 7 bases and the J segment 5 bases; nucleotides outside the gene matches: 8. The CDR3 coding sequence is TGTGCCAGTACCCGGGACAGGGTCGTGTATGGCTACACCTTC. This gives the protein CASTRDRVVYGYTF.

A note on this clonotype: Given a much more abundant clone one base away, this may be a read error. This sequence joins TRBV29-1 and TRBJ2-1; TRBD2 is a possible D gene (6 bases). Germline V gene lookup returns CDR1 SQVTM and CDR2 ANQGSEA. The CDR3 is made up of 14 amino acids. V lost 6 bases and J lost 7, with 19 bases in between. The CDR3 sequence: CSVKWAQSGNEQFF. CDR3 sequence (DNA): TGCAGCGTGAAGTGGGCGCAAAGCGGGAATGAGCAGTTCTTC.

This clonotype was observed a handful of times. Compared with germline, one end of the junction differs, possibly owing to a read error. The genes are TRBV5-1 and TRBJ2-7; 7 nucleotides agree with TRBD1. Germline V gives CDR1 SGHRS, CDR2 YFSETQ. The CDR3 has 14 residues. As DNA, the CDR3 is TGCGCCAGCAGCTTGGGGGAGACACAGGGGATACCCCACTTC. As protein: CASSLGETQGIPHF.